These 25 T cell receptor beta chains share one sample of origin, sequenced in a study of control samples from healthy donors and cancer patients. Using immunoSEQ multiplex PCR, the repertoire was profiled, and TCRdb retains in-frame clones only, with some absent. Of approximately 26,000 clones listed, about nine tenths are singletons. Sequenced: PBMCs. The receptors derive from a man aged 45 to 65 with lung cancer.

The chain couples TRBV6-1 to TRBJ2-6; maybe TRBD1 (5 bases). CDR1 and CDR2 (germline): MNHNS, SASEGT. V was clipped by 4 bases and J by 0 bases, with 13 bases between them. The CDR3 has 17 residues. CDR3 loop: CASSGSRVSSGANVLTF. The CDR3 nucleotides read TGTGCCAGCAGTGGGAGCAGGGTTAGCTCTGGGGCCAACGTCCTGACTTTC.

The chain combines TRBV5-1 with TRBJ1-6, with 7 bases lining up with TRBD1. Trimming took 4 bases from V and 10 from J; bases not matched to a gene: 8. In germline, CDR1 is SGHRS, CDR2 YFSETQ. The CDR3 contains 14 residues. The CDR3 bases are TGCGCCAGCAGCACAGACAGGGTCAGCTCACCCCTCCACTTT. Its translation: CASSTDRVSSPLHF.

V usage is TRBV28 and J usage is TRBJ2-5; D may be TRBD2 (6 bases). The CDR3 runs 13 residues. Germline V gives CDR1 MDHEN, CDR2 SYDVKM. Trimming shortened V by 10 bases and J by 2 bases, and 14 bases separated the two germline ends. The CDR3 reads CATRGTTQETQYF. The CDR3 DNA reads TGTGCCACCCGGGGGACGACTCAAGAGACCCAGTACTTC.

As to this clone: Sequence at one end of the junction differs from germline and may be a read error. The gene calls are TRBV7-7 and TRBJ2-1; weak D call: TRBD1 (5 bases). In germline, CDR1 is SSHAT, CDR2 FNYEAQ (reference sequence). CDR3 size: 13 residues. The CDR3: CASSPAVGAEQFF. In nucleotides, the CDR3 is TGTGCTAGCAGCCCCGCGGTAGGGGCTGAGCAGTTCTTC.

This clone was observed a single time. This chain links TRBV5-5 with TRBJ2-7; 9 bases map to TRBD1. V was pared by 2 bases and J by 2 bases, with 5 bases of the junction left unmatched. Germline CDR1 SGHKS, CDR2 YYEKEE (reference sequence). This CDR3 is 15 amino acids long. The CDR3 sequence is CASSFRDRAPYEQYF. In DNA form, the CDR3 reads TGTGCCAGCAGCTTCCGGGACAGGGCACCCTACGAGCAGTACTTC.

The chain employs TRBV4-3 and TRBJ2-5, with D perhaps matching TRBD1 (6 bases). Trimming took 3 bases from V and 5 from J, leaving 16 bases between them. This CDR3 is built from 15 residues. Germline loops: CDR1 LGHNA, CDR2 YSLEER. The CDR3 region has the DNA TGCGCCAGCAGCCACGATAGGGACAATAAGGAGACCCAGTACTTC. Its protein is CASSHDRDNKETQYF.

This rearrangement joins TRBV24-1 to TRBJ1-3; 10 nucleotides agree with TRBD1. Per germline, CDR1 KGHDR and CDR2 SFDVKD. The CDR3 is 16 amino acids. With 5 bases clipped from V and 0 bases from J, the junction kept 3 bases outside the gene matches. CDR3: CATSGGDRGSGNTIYF. CDR3 DNA: TGTGCCACCAGTGGTGGGGACAGGGGCTCTGGAAACACCATATATTTT.

The CDR3 DNA is TGTGCCAGCAGTTTATTCATCGGGGGATCTGTCCTCATCCAAGAGACCCAGTACTTC. It encodes CASSLFIGGSVLIQETQYF. V and J are TRBV28 and TRBJ2-5; D may be TRBD2 (6 bases). Germline V gene data show CDR1 as MDHEN and CDR2 as SYDVKM. Trimming left V 1 base short and J 1 base short, with 22 bases between. The CDR3 extends over 19 amino acids.

This chain uses TRBV25-1 with TRBJ1-4; 8 bases are shared with TRBD1. This CDR3 contains 15 residues. CDR1 MGHDK and CDR2 SYGVNS come from the germline V gene. Trimming took 1 base from V and 8 from J; bases not matched to a gene: 6. The CDR3 sequence: CASSESQGAKEKLFF. The DNA for the CDR3 is TGTGCCAGCAGTGAATCCCAGGGGGCAAAAGAAAAACTGTTTTTT.

The chain is built from TRBV6-5 and TRBJ2-1; 8 bases are shared with TRBD1. J gave up 9 bases and V 2 bases, and 9 bases lay outside the gene matches. From germline, CDR1 is MNHEY and CDR2 SVGAGI. The CDR3 covers 15 residues. CDR3: CASSYEGRGHGEQFF. CDR3 in DNA: TGTGCCAGCAGTTACGAGGGCAGGGGGCATGGTGAGCAGTTCTTC.

J is TRBJ1-1 and V is TRBV20-1, with D perhaps TRBD1 (5 bases). V dropped 3 bases and J dropped 1 base, with 12 bases sitting between them. CDR3 length: 14 amino acids. From germline, CDR1 is DFQATT and CDR2 SNEGSKA (reference sequence). CDR3 sequence reads: CSASDSGANTEAFF. The CDR3, as DNA: TGCAGTGCTAGTGATTCCGGGGCGAACACTGAAGCTTTCTTT.

Only one count was recorded for this clone. The CDR3 reads CASSLVGERTGELFF. The CDR3 DNA is TGCGCCAGCAGCTTGGTTGGGGAACGAACCGGGGAGCTGTTTTTT. This chain uses TRBV5-1 with TRBJ2-2; D gene unclear. CDR3 length: 15 residues. V was pared by 0 bases and J by 5 bases, with 11 bases between. Germline V gene data show CDR1 as SGHRS and CDR2 as YFSETQ.

This sequence joins TRBV30 and TRBJ1-5, with D unresolved. The CDR3 runs to 16 residues. V was cut by 0 bases and J by 0 bases, with 12 bases left in between. CDR1 GTSNPN and CDR2 SVGIG come from the germline V gene (reference sequence). The CDR3 sequence is CAWSVGQSYSNQPQHF. CDR3 in DNA: TGTGCCTGGAGTGTCGGGCAGAGTTATAGCAATCAGCCCCAGCATTTT.

V gene TRBV29-1 combines with J gene TRBJ1-5; D uncertain. CDR1 and CDR2 (germline): SQVTM, ANQGSEA. V was pared by 6 bases and J by 5 bases, with 14 bases between. The CDR3 consists of 13 residues. CDR3: CSVQLDTHQPQHF. In nucleotides, the CDR3 is TGCAGCGTCCAACTAGACACACATCAGCCCCAGCATTTT.

CDR3 sequence (DNA): TGTGCCAGCAGTGATAGACTAGCGGGGGGGAATGAGCAGTTCTTC. It is translated as CASSDRLAGGNEQFF. The rearrangement uses TRBV2 and TRBJ2-1; 14 bases are a match to TRBD2. Germline V lookup: CDR1 SNHLY, CDR2 FYNNEI. With 3 bases clipped from V and 7 bases from J, the junction kept 2 bases outside the gene matches. The CDR3 sequence is 15 residues long.

The J gene is TRBJ1-2, the V gene TRBV2, with D possibly being TRBD1 (6 bases). V was shortened by 7 bases and J by 4 bases, with 16 bases between the two germline ends. This CDR3 has 14 amino acids. CDR1 SNHLY and CDR2 FYNNEI come from the germline V gene. The CDR3 is CASIGLGQRYGYTF. CDR3 DNA: TGTGCCAGCATCGGATTGGGACAACGCTATGGCTACACCTTC.

This clone was picked up one time. This chain joins TRBV5-1 and TRBJ1-5; D possibly corresponds to TRBD1 (6 bases). CDR3 length equals 14 residues. Trimming shortened V by 0 bases and J by 9 bases, and 13 bases separated the two germline ends. CDR1 and CDR2 from the germline V gene are SGHRS and YFSETQ. The CDR3 spells CASSLAGEVGPQHF. CDR3 DNA sequence: TGCGCCAGCAGCTTGGCAGGGGAGGTGGGGCCCCAGCATTTT.

The V and J genes are TRBV12-5 and TRBJ2-2; the D is unclear. Trimming cost V 1 base and J 5 bases, with 2 bases left between them. This CDR3 is 12 amino acids long. CDR1 and CDR2 (germline): LGHNT, FRNRAP. CDR3 sequence (DNA): TGTGCTAGTGGTTTGGATACCGGGGAGCTGTTTTTT. This sequence encodes CASGLDTGELFF.

This chain uses TRBV11-3 with TRBJ2-7; D gene ambiguous. This CDR3 region has 13 residues. In germline, CDR1 is SGHNT, CDR2 YENEEA. Trimming stripped 5 bases from V and 3 bases from J, with 11 bases between. The CDR3 DNA is TGTGCCAGCAGCCTCGGACCGTTCTACGAGCAGTACTTC. As protein: CASSLGPFYEQYF.

The chain combines TRBV19 with TRBJ1-2, with D tentatively TRBD1 (5 bases). The CDR3 contains 13 residues. V lost 3 bases and J 6 bases, leaving 11 bases between the germline ends. Germline V gene data show CDR1 as LNHDA and CDR2 as SQIVND (reference sequence). The CDR3 is CASSMGVLDGYTF. The CDR3 bases are TGTGCCAGTAGTATGGGGGTTCTGGATGGCTACACCTTC. Looking up the rest from reference TRBV19 and TRBJ1-2 gives the full variable domain: DGGITQSPKYLFRKEGQNVTLSCEQNLNHDAMYWYRQDPGQGLRLIYYSQIVNDFQKGDIAEGYSVSREKKESFPLTVTSAQKNPTAFYLCASSMGVLDGYTFGSGTRLTVV.

The chain is built from TRBV4-1 and TRBJ1-2; D is unresolved. In germline, CDR1 is MGHRA, CDR2 YSYEKL. Trimming pared 4 bases from V and 2 bases from J, leaving 14 bases between. CDR3 length: 15 residues. The CDR3 reads CASSPGPFLNYGYTF. The CDR3 nucleotides read TGCGCCAGCAGCCCCGGCCCCTTTTTGAACTATGGCTACACCTTC.

The rearrangement uses TRBV5-1 and TRBJ2-7, with TRBD1 identical over 7 bases. The CDR3 consists of 17 residues. V shed 1 base, J shed 3 bases, and the junction held 13 bases outside the gene matches. Germline CDR1 is SGHRS and CDR2 is YFSETQ. CDR3 loop: CASSLSGRTGFGYEQYF. CDR3 in DNA: TGCGCCAGCAGCTTGAGCGGCCGGACAGGATTTGGCTACGAGCAGTACTTC.

The chain employs TRBV27 and TRBJ1-4; 7 nucleotides align to TRBD1. The V and J ends lost 5 bases and 10 bases, in that order; junction bases with no gene match: 13. Germline V CDR1 and CDR2: MNHEY, SMNVEV (reference sequence). CDR3 length equals 15 residues. CDR3 nucleotides: TGTGCCAGCAGTCCCTTGACAGGGACCCTGGGAAAACTGTTTTTT. Translating it yields CASSPLTGTLGKLFF.

This rearrangement joins TRBV5-8 to TRBJ2-5; 9 bases align to TRBD1. This CDR3 is 17 amino acids long. V lost 4 bases, J lost 1 base, and 11 bases stayed unmatched. Per germline, CDR1 SGHTS and CDR2 YDEGEE. As DNA, the CDR3 is TGTGCCAGCAGCCAGGGGACAGGGCCGTTTATCCAAGAGACCCAGTACTTC. This encodes CASSQGTGPFIQETQYF.

Comments on this clone: Compared with germline, one end of the junction differs, possibly owing to a read error. The chain uses TRBV7-7 and TRBJ2-1; D possibly matches TRBD1 or TRBD2 (5 bases each). This CDR3 comprises 16 residues. CDR1 SSHAT and CDR2 FNYEAQ come from the germline V gene (reference sequence). The CDR3 sequence is CASSLGASPPTNEQFF. The CDR3 DNA follows: TGTGCTAGCAGCTTAGGGGCTAGCCCCCCCACCAATGAGCAGTTCTTC.